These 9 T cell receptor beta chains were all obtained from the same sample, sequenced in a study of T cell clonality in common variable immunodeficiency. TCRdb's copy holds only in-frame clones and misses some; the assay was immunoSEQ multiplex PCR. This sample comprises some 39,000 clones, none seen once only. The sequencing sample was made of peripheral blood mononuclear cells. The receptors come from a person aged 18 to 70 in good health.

The CDR3: CASTQDRSSYNDYTF. The sequenced part of the CDR3 DNA is TGTGCCAGTACCCAAGACAGGAGCTCCTACAATGAC. The rearrangement links TRBV19 to TRBJ1-2; a weak D match, TRBD1 (6 bases). The read finishes 3 residues shy of the CDR3 end, and the germline J gene is used to complete it. CDR1 and CDR2 (germline): LNHDA, SQIVND (reference sequence). CDR3 length equals 15 residues. Together with reference TRBV19 and TRBJ1-2, the CDR3 gives the full variable domain: DGGITQSPKYLFRKEGQNVTLSCEQNLNHDAMYWYRQDPGQGLRLIYYSQIVNDFQKGDIAEGYSVSREKKESFPLTVTSAQKNPTAFYLCASTQDRSSYNDYTFGSGTRLTVV.

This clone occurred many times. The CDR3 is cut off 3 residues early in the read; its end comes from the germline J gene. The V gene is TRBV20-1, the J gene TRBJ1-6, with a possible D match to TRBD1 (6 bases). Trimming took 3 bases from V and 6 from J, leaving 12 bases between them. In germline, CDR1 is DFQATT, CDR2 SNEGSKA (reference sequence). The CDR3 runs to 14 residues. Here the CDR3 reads CSASVTGRNSPLHF. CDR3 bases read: TGCAGTGCTAGCGTAACAGGGCGTAATTCACCC.

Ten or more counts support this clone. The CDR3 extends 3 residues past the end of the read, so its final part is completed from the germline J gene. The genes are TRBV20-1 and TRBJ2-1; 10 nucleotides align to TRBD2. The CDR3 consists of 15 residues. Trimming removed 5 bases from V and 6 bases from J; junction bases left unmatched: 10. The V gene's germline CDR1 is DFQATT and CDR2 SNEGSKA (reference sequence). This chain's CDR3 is CSALGSSGRANEQFF. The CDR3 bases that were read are TGCAGTGCTCTAGGTTCGAGCGGGAGGGCCAATGAG.

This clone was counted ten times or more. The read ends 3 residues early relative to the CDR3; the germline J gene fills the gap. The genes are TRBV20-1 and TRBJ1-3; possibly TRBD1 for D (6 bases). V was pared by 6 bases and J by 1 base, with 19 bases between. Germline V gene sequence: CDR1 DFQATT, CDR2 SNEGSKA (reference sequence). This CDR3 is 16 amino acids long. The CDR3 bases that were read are TGCAGTGCCCGACGGGGGGCTCGAGGGTCTGGAAACACC. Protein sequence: CSARRGARGSGNT. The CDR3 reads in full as CSARRGARGSGNTIYF.

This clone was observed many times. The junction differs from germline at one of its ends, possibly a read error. The CDR3 DNA, read in part, is TGTGCCAGTAGTCCACAGGGCGAGAACACTGAG. It specifies CASSPQGENTE. The whole CDR3 is CASSPQGENTEAFF. This rearrangement joins TRBV19 to TRBJ1-1; a possible D gene is TRBD1 (6 bases). The CDR3 end is not reached by the read, which stops 3 residues before it; the germline J gene fills it in. The CDR3 spans 14 residues. Germline CDR1 LNHDA, CDR2 SQIVND (reference sequence). The full variable domain, rest sourced from reference TRBV19 and TRBJ1-1, is DGGITQSPKYLFRKEGQNVTLSCEQNLNHDAMYWYRQDPGQGLRLIYYSQIVNDFQKGDIAEGYSVSREKKESFPLTVTSAQKNPTAFYLCASSPQGENTEAFFGQGTRLTVV.

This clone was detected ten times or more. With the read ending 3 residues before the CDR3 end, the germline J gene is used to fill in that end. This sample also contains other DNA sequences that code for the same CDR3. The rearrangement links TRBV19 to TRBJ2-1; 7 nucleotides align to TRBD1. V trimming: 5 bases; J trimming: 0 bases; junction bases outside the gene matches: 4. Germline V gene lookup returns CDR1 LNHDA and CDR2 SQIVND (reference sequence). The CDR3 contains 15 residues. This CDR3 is CASSLDRSSYNEQFF. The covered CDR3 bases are TGTGCCAGTAGTCTGGACAGGAGCTCCTACAATGAG.

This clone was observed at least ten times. The CDR3 DNA, read in part, is TGTGCCAGCAGCCCCACGGCTAATGAAAAA. Translated: CASSPTANEK. The entire CDR3 reads CASSPTANEKLFF. The chain joins TRBV7-2 to TRBJ1-4; D unresolved. The read ends 3 residues early relative to the CDR3; the germline J gene fills the gap. Germline CDR1 is SGHTA and CDR2 is FQGNSA. The CDR3 loop spans 13 amino acids. V lost 5 bases and J 3 bases, leaving 7 bases between the germline ends.

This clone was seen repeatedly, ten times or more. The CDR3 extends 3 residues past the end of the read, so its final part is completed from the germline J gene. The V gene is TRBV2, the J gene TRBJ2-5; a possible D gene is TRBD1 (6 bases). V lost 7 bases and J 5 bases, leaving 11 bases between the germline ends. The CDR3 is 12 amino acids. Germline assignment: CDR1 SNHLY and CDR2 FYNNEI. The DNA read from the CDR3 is TGTGCCAGCACCGGACAGAGCGAGACC. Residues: CASTGQSET. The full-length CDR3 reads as CASTGQSETQYF.

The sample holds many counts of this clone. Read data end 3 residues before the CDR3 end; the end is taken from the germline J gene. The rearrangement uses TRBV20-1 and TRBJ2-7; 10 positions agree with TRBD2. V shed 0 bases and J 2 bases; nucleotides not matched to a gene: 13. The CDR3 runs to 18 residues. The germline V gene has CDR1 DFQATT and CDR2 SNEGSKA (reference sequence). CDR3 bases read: TGCAGTGCTAGAGATTCCAGGACTAGCGGTTCCCGGACCTACGAG. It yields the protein CSARDSRTSGSRTYE. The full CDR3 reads CSARDSRTSGSRTYEQYF.